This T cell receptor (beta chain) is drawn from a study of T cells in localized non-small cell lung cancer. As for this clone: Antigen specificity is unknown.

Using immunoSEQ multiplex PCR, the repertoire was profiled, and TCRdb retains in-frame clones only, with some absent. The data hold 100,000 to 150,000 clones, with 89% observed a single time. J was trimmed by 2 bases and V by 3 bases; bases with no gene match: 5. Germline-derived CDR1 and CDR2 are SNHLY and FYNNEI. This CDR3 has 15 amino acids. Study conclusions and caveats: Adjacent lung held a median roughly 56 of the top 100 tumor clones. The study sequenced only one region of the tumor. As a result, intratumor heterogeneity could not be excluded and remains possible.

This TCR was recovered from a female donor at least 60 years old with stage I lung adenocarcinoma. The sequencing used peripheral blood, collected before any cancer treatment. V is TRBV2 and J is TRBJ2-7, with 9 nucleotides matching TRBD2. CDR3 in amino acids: CASSELAGTAYEQYF. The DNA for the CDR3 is TGTGCCAGCAGTGAGCTAGCGGGGACGGCCTACGAGCAGTACTTC.